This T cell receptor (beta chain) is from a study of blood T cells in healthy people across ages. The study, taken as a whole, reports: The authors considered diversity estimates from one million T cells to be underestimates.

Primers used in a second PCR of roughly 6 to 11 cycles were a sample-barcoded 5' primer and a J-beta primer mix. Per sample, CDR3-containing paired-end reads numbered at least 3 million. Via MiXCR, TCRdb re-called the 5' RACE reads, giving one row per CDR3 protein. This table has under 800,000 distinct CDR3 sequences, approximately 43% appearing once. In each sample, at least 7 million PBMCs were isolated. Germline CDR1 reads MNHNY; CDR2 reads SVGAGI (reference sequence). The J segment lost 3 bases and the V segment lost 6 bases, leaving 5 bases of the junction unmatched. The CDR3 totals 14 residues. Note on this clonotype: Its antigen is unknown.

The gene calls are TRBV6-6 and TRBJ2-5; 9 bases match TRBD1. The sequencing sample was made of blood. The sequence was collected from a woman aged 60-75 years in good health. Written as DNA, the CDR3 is TGTGCCAGCAGATCTGGACAGGGGAAAGAGACCCAGTACTTC. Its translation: CASRSGQGKETQYF.